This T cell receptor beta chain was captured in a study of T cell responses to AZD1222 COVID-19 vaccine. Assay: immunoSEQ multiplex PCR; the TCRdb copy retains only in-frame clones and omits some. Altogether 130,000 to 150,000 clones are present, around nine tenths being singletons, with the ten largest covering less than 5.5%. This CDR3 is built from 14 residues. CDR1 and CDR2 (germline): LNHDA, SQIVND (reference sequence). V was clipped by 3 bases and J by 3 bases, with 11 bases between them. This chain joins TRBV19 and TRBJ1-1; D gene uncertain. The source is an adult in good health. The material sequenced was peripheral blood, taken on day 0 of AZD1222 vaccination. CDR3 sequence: CASSIQGWDTEAFF. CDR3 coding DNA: TGTGCCAGTAGTATCCAAGGGTGGGACACTGAAGCTTTCTTT. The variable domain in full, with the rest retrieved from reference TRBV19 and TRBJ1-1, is DGGITQSPKYLFRKEGQNVTLSCEQNLNHDAMYWYRQDPGQGLRLIYYSQIVNDFQKGDIAEGYSVSREKKESFPLTVTSAQKNPTAFYLCASSIQGWDTEAFFGQGTRLTVV.